Following are 21 T cell receptor beta chains from one sample sequenced in a study of cytomegalovirus exposure and HLA in healthy donors. Primers: 60 Vbeta forward and 13 Jbeta reverse. Clones were read by immunoSEQ multiplex PCR, and TCRdb kept only the in-frame ones, dropping some. The table records over 100,000 clones, 55% to 75% of them present only once. Sequencing was carried out using PBMCs. Receptors originate from a man in his fifties or sixties in good health and CMV-seropositive.

In its sample, this clone was seen a few times. The rearrangement uses TRBV2 and TRBJ2-5; D may be TRBD1 (6 bases). The CDR3 is made up of 12 amino acids. V lost 11 bases to trimming and J lost 0 bases, with 10 bases between them. Germline V gives CDR1 SNHLY, CDR2 FYNNEI. The CDR3 DNA sequence: TGTGCCGGAGCAGGGGACCAAGAGACCCAGTACTTC. Amino acid sequence: CAGAGDQETQYF.

The sample holds a few counts of this clone. The V call is TRBV7-2, the J call TRBJ1-5; TRBD1 agrees at 10 bases. The CDR3 is made up of 15 amino acids. J lost 4 bases, V lost 6 bases, and 6 bases had no gene match. The V gene's germline CDR1 is SGHTA and CDR2 FQGNSA. The CDR3 is CASRSGGQGNQPQHF. Here the CDR3 DNA reads TGTGCCAGCAGAAGTGGGGGACAGGGGAATCAGCCCCAGCATTTT.

This clone has more than one count but fewer than ten. The chain has TRBV5-1 and TRBJ2-5; 8 bases line up with TRBD1. J gave up 2 bases and V 5 bases, and 11 bases lay outside the gene matches. There are 16 residues in the CDR3. Germline CDR1 is SGHRS and CDR2 is YFSETQ. DNA for the CDR3: TGCGCCAGCAGGGGCCTAACAAGGACAGGGCAAGAGACCCAGTACTTC. This sequence encodes CASRGLTRTGQETQYF.

This chain links TRBV5-8 with TRBJ1-1, with 8 bases aligning to TRBD1. Per the germline V gene, CDR1 is SGHTS and CDR2 is YDEGEE. The V segment lost 0 bases and the J segment 3 bases; nucleotides outside the gene matches: 10. The CDR3 runs to 17 residues. CDR3 coding DNA: TGTGCCAGCAGCTTGGGGACAGGGATGAGGGGGGACACTGAAGCTTTCTTT. Amino acid sequence: CASSLGTGMRGDTEAFF.

The gene calls are TRBV6-6 and TRBJ2-1, with a weak D call TRBD2 (5 bases). CDR1 is MNHNY and CDR2 is SVGAGI in the germline V gene (reference sequence). The CDR3 loop spans 16 amino acids. The germline V and J ends were trimmed by 2 bases and 0 bases, with 11 bases remaining between them. CDR3 bases: TGTGCCAGCAGTTACGATCGGGGATTCTCCTACAATGAGCAGTTCTTC. Encoded protein: CASSYDRGFSYNEQFF.

This clone appeared a single time. V gene TRBV6-5 combines with J gene TRBJ1-2; 8 bases map to TRBD1. V lost 5 bases to trimming and J lost 8 bases; unmatched junction nucleotides: 10. This CDR3 spans 14 amino acids. The germline CDR1 and CDR2 sequences are MNHEY and SVGAGI. The CDR3 protein is CASSPFRGLDGYTF. The DNA for the CDR3 is TGTGCCAGCAGTCCCTTCAGGGGGCTCGACGGCTACACCTTC.

V usage is TRBV9 and J usage is TRBJ1-1; TRBD1 agrees at 9 bases. The germline V gene encodes CDR1 SGDLS and CDR2 YYNGEE. V shed 4 bases and J 6 bases; nucleotides not matched to a gene: 13. This CDR3 contains 16 residues. CDR3 DNA: TGTGCCAGCAGCACACGACAGGGGGAGGGAATCGCTGAAGCTTTCTTT. Its protein product is CASSTRQGEGIAEAFF.

The chain employs TRBV15 and TRBJ1-5, with D possibly being TRBD1 (5 bases). Trimming cost V 0 bases and J 9 bases, with 18 bases left between them. Germline lookup yields CDR1 LNHNV and CDR2 YYDKDF (reference sequence). There are 16 residues in the CDR3. The CDR3 is CATSRDGAGPRGPQHF. Here the CDR3 DNA reads TGTGCCACCAGCAGAGATGGGGCGGGGCCGCGAGGGCCCCAGCATTTT. The full variable domain, completed using reference TRBV15 and TRBJ1-5, is DAMVIQNPRYQVTQFGKPVTLSCSQTLNHNVMYWYQQKSSQAPKLLFHYYDKDFNNEADTPDNFQSRRPNTSFCFLDIRSPGLGDTAMYLCATSRDGAGPRGPQHFGDGTRLSIL.

The chain recombines TRBV7-2 with TRBJ2-1, with 7 bases fitting TRBD2. The junction had 7 bases not matched to a gene; V was cut back by 3 bases and J by 5 bases. The germline V gene has CDR1 SGHTA and CDR2 FQGNSA. The CDR3 runs to 15 residues. This chain's CDR3 is CASSFSGLVNNEQFF. CDR3 sequence (DNA): TGTGCCAGCAGCTTTAGCGGGTTGGTGAACAATGAGCAGTTCTTC. Based on the CDR3 plus reference TRBV7-2 and TRBJ2-1, the full variable domain is GAGVSQSPSNKVTEKGKDVELRCDPISGHTALYWYRQSLGQGLEFLIYFQGNSAPDKSGLPSDRFSAERTGGSVSTLTIQRTQQEDSAVYLCASSFSGLVNNEQFFGPGTRLTVL.

The table lists this clone with a count of one. The CDR3 region is CASSQKGGTEAFF. CDR3 nucleotide sequence: TGTGCCAGCAGTCAAAAAGGCGGCACTGAAGCTTTCTTT. The J gene is TRBJ1-1, the V gene TRBV6-1; D ambiguous. The CDR3 extends over 13 amino acids. Germline V CDR1 and CDR2: MNHNS, SASEGT. Trimming took off 5 bases at V and 4 bases at J, with 11 bases between the two ends.

The chain recombines TRBV20-1 with TRBJ1-2; TRBD1 might be the D (5 bases). The germline CDR1 and CDR2 sequences are DFQATT and SNEGSKA (reference sequence). This CDR3 is built from 11 residues. The germline V and J ends were trimmed by 4 bases and 13 bases, with 16 bases remaining between them. The CDR3 is CSAIYRTQPTF. CDR3 sequence (DNA): TGCAGTGCTATTTACAGGACCCAACCCACCTTC.

The chain is built from TRBV7-2 and TRBJ2-1, with TRBD2 identical over 12 bases. The germline CDR1 and CDR2 sequences are SGHTA and FQGNSA. This CDR3 has 19 amino acids. V lost 4 bases, J lost 2 bases, and 12 bases stayed unmatched. The CDR3 DNA follows: TGTGCCAGCAGCTCCCGACTAGCGGGGGCCACCGCCACCTACAATGAGCAGTTCTTC. Translating it yields CASSSRLAGATATYNEQFF.

The rearrangement uses TRBV6-1 and TRBJ2-3; tentative D call: TRBD2 (7 bases). Germline CDR1 is MNHNS and CDR2 is SASEGT. The V gene lost 4 bases and the J gene lost 4 bases, with 15 bases spanning the gap. This CDR3 comprises 15 residues. The CDR3 reads CASSGGGQSADTQYF. In DNA form, the CDR3 reads TGTGCCAGCAGTGGGGGGGGGCAATCCGCAGATACGCAGTATTTT.

This clone occurred a few times. The rearrangement joins TRBV5-1 to TRBJ1-1, with TRBD1 matching over 10 bases. Germline values: CDR1 SGHRS, CDR2 YFSETQ. The junction had 6 bases not matched to a gene; V was cut back by 6 bases and J by 4 bases. The CDR3 has 14 amino acids. CDR3 bases: TGCGCCAGCACCTGGGGACAGGGGAGCACTGAAGCTTTCTTT. Translation: CASTWGQGSTEAFF.

This clone was seen a single time. The J gene is TRBJ2-2, the V gene TRBV4-2, with D possibly TRBD1 on 7 matching bases. Trimming pared 4 bases from V and 3 bases from J, leaving 15 bases between. Germline CDR1 and CDR2: LGHNA and YNFKEQ. This CDR3 comprises 16 residues. The DNA for the CDR3 is TGTGCCAGCAGCCTATACCAGGGGGGCGACACCGGGGAGCTGTTTTTT. Protein sequence: CASSLYQGGDTGELFF.

This sequence joins TRBV5-4 and TRBJ1-2; 7 bases map to TRBD1. CDR3 length: 15 residues. V dropped 2 bases and J dropped 1; count of bases not matched to a gene: 5. Germline CDR1 is SGHNT and CDR2 is YYREEE (reference sequence). The DNA for the CDR3 is TGTGCCAGCAGCTTCGGACAGGACCATAACTATGGCTACACCTTC. Amino acid sequence: CASSFGQDHNYGYTF.

J is TRBJ2-3 and V is TRBV9, with a tentative D call TRBD2 (5 bases). Germline values: CDR1 SGDLS, CDR2 YYNGEE. V shed 4 bases and J shed 6 bases, with 18 bases lying between them. The CDR3 runs to 15 residues. CDR3 DNA: TGTGCCAGCAGCCGGGGTCAAGGGTTTACGGATACGCAGTATTTT. Residues: CASSRGQGFTDTQYF.

The chain carries TRBV5-4 and TRBJ1-4; D unresolved. This CDR3 has 14 amino acids. The ends were cut back, 2 bases at V and 7 bases at J, with 12 bases in the middle. Looked up from germline, CDR1 is SGHNT and CDR2 is YYREEE (reference sequence). The CDR3 reads CASSLRQAGEKLFF. As DNA, the CDR3 is TGTGCCAGCAGCTTAAGGCAGGCCGGTGAAAAACTGTTTTTT.

The chain is built from TRBV4-1 and TRBJ1-6; D might be TRBD1 (5 bases). The CDR3 runs to 15 residues. CDR1 is MGHRA, CDR2 YSYEKL, per germline. Trimming stripped 7 bases from V and 6 bases from J, with 16 bases between. CDR3 region: CASTTGRQGNSPLHF. CDR3 sequence (DNA): TGCGCCAGCACTACCGGGAGGCAGGGTAATTCACCCCTCCACTTT.

This clone was counted only a few times. V gene TRBV5-1 combines with J gene TRBJ1-1; unclear D gene. The germline V gene encodes CDR1 SGHRS and CDR2 YFSETQ. This CDR3 has 15 residues. The V and J ends lost 4 bases and 0 bases respectively, with 13 bases between them. The CDR3 DNA reads as TGCGCCAGCAGCCCCCAGGCCCTCATGAACACTGAAGCTTTCTTT. Protein product: CASSPQALMNTEAFF. Based on the CDR3 plus reference TRBV5-1 and TRBJ1-1, the full variable domain is KAGVTQTPRYLIKTRGQQVTLSCSPISGHRSVSWYQQTPGQGLQFLFEYFSETQRNKGNFPGRFSGRQFSNSRSEMNVSTLELGDSALYLCASSPQALMNTEAFFGQGTRLTVV.

The rearrangement links TRBV28 to TRBJ1-1; no firm D call. This CDR3 is built from 15 residues. V gave up 6 bases and J gave up 5 bases, with 19 bases separating them. In germline, CDR1 is MDHEN, CDR2 SYDVKM. CDR3 bases: TGTGCCAGCAGGTCTATATTCGGAGCCAAGACTGAAGCTTTCTTT. It encodes CASRSIFGAKTEAFF.